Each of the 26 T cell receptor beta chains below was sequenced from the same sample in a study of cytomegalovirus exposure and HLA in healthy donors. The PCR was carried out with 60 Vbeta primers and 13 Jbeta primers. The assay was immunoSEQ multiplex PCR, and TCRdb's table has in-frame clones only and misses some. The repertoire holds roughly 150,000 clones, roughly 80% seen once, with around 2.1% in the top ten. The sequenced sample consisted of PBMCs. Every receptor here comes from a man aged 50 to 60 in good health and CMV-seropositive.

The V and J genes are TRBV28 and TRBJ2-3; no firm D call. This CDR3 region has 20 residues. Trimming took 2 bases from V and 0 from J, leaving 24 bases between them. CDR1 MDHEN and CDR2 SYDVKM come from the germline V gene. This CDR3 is CASSLNPEPPDQTSTDTQYF. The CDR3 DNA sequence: TGTGCCAGCAGTTTAAATCCGGAGCCACCCGACCAAACTAGCACAGATACGCAGTATTTT. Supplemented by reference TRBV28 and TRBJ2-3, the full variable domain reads DVKVTQSSRYLVKRTGEKVFLECVQDMDHENMFWYRQDPGLGLRLIYFSYDVKMKEKGDIPEGYSVSREKKERFSLILESASTNQTSMYLCASSLNPEPPDQTSTDTQYFGPGTRLTVL.

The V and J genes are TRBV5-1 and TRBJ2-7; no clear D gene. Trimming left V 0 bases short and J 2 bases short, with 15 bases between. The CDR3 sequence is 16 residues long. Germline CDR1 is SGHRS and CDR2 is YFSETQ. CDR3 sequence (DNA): TGCGCCAGCAGCTTGGGGTCCGGGTCCTCAACCTACGAGCAGTACTTC. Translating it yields CASSLGSGSSTYEQYF.

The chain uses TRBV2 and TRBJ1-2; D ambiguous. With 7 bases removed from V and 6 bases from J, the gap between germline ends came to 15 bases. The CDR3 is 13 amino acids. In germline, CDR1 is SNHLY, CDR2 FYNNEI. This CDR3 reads CASIPQKYNGYTF. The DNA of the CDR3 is TGTGCCAGCATACCACAGAAGTATAATGGCTACACCTTC.

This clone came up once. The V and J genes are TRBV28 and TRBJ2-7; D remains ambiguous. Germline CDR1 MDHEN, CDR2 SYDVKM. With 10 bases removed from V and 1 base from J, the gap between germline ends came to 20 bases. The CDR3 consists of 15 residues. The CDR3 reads CATSVWADLSYEQYF. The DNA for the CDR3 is TGTGCCACCAGCGTATGGGCCGACCTATCCTACGAGCAGTACTTC. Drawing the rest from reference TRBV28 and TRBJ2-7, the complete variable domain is DVKVTQSSRYLVKRTGEKVFLECVQDMDHENMFWYRQDPGLGLRLIYFSYDVKMKEKGDIPEGYSVSREKKERFSLILESASTNQTSMYLCATSVWADLSYEQYFGPGTRLTVT.

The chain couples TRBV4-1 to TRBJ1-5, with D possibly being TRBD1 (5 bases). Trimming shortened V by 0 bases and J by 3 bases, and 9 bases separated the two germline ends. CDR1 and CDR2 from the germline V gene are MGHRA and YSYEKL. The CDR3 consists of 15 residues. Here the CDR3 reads CASSQDRVYNQPQHF. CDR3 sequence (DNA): TGCGCCAGCAGCCAAGACAGGGTTTACAATCAGCCCCAGCATTTT.

The CDR3 DNA reads TGTGCCATCAGTGAGTTAGGGGGCACAGATACGCAGTATTTT. This codes for CAISELGGTDTQYF. This sequence joins TRBV10-3 and TRBJ2-3, with TRBD1 as a possible D gene (5 bases). The ends were cut back, 1 base at V and 1 base at J, with 6 bases in the middle. Germline CDR1 ENHRY, CDR2 SYGVKD. The CDR3 sequence is 14 residues long.

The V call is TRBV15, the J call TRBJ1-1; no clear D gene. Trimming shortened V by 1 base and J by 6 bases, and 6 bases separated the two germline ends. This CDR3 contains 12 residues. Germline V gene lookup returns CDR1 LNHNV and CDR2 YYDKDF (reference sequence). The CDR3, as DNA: TGTGCCACCAGCAGAGCAGTGTCTGAAGCTTTCTTT. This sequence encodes CATSRAVSEAFF.

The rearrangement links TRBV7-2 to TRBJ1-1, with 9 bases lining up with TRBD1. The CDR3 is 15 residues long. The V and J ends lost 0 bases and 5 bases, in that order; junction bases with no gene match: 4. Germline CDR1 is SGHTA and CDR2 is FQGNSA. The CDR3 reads CASSLAGQGRTEAFF. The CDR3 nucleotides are TGTGCCAGCAGCTTAGCCGGACAGGGGCGGACTGAAGCTTTCTTT.

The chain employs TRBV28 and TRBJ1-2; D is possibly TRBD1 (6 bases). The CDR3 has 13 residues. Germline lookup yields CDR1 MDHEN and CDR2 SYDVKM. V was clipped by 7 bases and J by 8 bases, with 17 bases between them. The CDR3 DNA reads TGTGCCAGCACCGTGGGACAAGCTAGGGGCTACACCTTC. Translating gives CASTVGQARGYTF.

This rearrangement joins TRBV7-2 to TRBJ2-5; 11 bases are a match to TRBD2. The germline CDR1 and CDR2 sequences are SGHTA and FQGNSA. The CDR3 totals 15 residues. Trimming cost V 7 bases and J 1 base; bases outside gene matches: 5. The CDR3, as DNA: TGTGCCAGCAAGGCTAGCGGGGGGCCCCAAGAGACCCAGTACTTC. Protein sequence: CASKASGGPQETQYF.

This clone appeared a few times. For the CDR3, the DNA is TGTGCCACCAGCAGAGATCACCAGTTCGCCTCCTACAATGAGCAGTTCTTC. Encoded protein: CATSRDHQFASYNEQFF. The chain combines TRBV15 with TRBJ2-1; D gene ambiguous. Trimming took off 0 bases at V and 0 bases at J, with 12 bases between the two ends. Germline CDR1 LNHNV, CDR2 YYDKDF (reference sequence). The CDR3 contains 17 residues. The entire variable domain, with the rest obtained from reference TRBV15 and TRBJ2-1, is as follows: DAMVIQNPRYQVTQFGKPVTLSCSQTLNHNVMYWYQQKSSQAPKLLFHYYDKDFNNEADTPDNFQSRRPNTSFCFLDIRSPGLGDTAMYLCATSRDHQFASYNEQFFGPGTRLTVL.

CDR3 region: CASSLLTSGGTYEQYF. DNA of the CDR3: TGCGCCAGCAGCTTGCTGACTAGCGGGGGTACCTACGAGCAGTACTTC. The genes are TRBV5-1 and TRBJ2-7; 12 nucleotides match TRBD2. V shed 1 base and J 2 bases; nucleotides not matched to a gene: 4. The CDR3 has 16 residues. Germline lookup yields CDR1 SGHRS and CDR2 YFSETQ. Combining the CDR3 with reference TRBV5-1 and TRBJ2-7 gives the whole variable domain KAGVTQTPRYLIKTRGQQVTLSCSPISGHRSVSWYQQTPGQGLQFLFEYFSETQRNKGNFPGRFSGRQFSNSRSEMNVSTLELGDSALYLCASSLLTSGGTYEQYFGPGTRLTVT.

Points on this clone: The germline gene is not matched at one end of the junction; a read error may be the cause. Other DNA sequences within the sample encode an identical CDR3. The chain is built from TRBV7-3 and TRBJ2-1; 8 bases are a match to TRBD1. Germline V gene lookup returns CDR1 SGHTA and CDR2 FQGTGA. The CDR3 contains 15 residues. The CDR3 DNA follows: TGCGCCAGCAGCTTAGGAATACAGGGGGGAAATGAGCAGTTCTTC. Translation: CASSLGIQGGNEQFF.

This CDR3 reads CASSPSTGASYNEQFF. The CDR3 DNA follows: TGTGCCAGCAGTCCATCGACAGGAGCCTCCTACAATGAGCAGTTCTTC. The chain has TRBV7-9 and TRBJ2-1; D may be TRBD1 (6 bases). This CDR3 comprises 16 residues. V was clipped by 6 bases and J by 0 bases, with 15 bases between them. From germline, CDR1 is SEHNR and CDR2 FQNEAQ (reference sequence).

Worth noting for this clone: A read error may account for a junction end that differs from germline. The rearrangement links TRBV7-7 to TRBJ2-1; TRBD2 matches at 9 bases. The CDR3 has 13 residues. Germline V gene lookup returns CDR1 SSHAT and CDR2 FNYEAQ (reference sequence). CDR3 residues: CASSLAGDNEQFF. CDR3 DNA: TGTGCTAGCAGCTTAGCGGGAGACAATGAGCAGTTCTTC.

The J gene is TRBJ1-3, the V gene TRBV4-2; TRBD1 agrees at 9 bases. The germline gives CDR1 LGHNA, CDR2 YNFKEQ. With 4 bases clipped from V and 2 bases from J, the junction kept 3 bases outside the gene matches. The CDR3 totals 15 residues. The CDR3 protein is CASSPRTGAGNTIYF. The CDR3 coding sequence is TGTGCCAGCAGCCCCCGGACAGGGGCTGGAAACACCATATATTTT.

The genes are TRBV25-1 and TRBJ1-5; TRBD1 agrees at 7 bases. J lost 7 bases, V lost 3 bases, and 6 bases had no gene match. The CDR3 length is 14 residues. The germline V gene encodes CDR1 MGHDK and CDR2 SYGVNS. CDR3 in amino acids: CASSDRGGLQPQHF. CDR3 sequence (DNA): TGTGCCAGCAGTGATCGAGGGGGCTTACAGCCCCAGCATTTT. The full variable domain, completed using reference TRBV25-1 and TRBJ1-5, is EADIYQTPRYLVIGTGKKITLECSQTMGHDKMYWYQQDPGMELHLIHYSYGVNSTEKGDLSSESTVSRIRTEHFPLTLESARPSHTSQYLCASSDRGGLQPQHFGDGTRLSIL.

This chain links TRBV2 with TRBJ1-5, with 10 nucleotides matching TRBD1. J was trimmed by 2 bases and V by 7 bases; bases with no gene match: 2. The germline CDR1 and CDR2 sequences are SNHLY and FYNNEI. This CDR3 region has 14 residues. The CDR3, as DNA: TGTGCCAGCACGACAGGGGGCGGCAATCAGCCCCAGCATTTT. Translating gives CASTTGGGNQPQHF.

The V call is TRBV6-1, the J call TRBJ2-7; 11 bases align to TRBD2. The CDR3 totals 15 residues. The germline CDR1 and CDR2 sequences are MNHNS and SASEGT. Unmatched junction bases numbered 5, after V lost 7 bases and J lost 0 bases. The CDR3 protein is CASTPGLAGSYEQYF. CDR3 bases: TGTGCCAGCACCCCCGGACTAGCGGGCTCCTACGAGCAGTACTTC.

CDR3 residues: CASSPGLPPETQYF. As DNA, the CDR3 is TGCGCCAGCAGTCCGGGACTACCGCCAGAGACCCAGTACTTC. The genes are TRBV10-2 and TRBJ2-5; 7 nucleotides align to TRBD2. This CDR3 spans 14 amino acids. V shed 5 bases and J 4 bases; nucleotides not matched to a gene: 7. In germline, CDR1 is WSHSY, CDR2 SAAADI.

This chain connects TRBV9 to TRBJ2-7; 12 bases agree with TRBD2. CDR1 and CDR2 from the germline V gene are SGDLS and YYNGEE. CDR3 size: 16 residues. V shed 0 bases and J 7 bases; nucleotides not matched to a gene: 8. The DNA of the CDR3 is TGTGCCAGCAGCGTAGCGCCTAGCGGGGGGGCCAGGGAGCAGTACTTC. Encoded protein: CASSVAPSGGAREQYF.

CDR3 protein: CASSLTGTTNTGELFF. CDR3 sequence (DNA): TGCGCCAGCAGTTTGACCGGGACAACGAACACCGGGGAGCTGTTTTTT. The chain is built from TRBV10-1 and TRBJ2-2; maybe TRBD1 (6 bases). Germline CDR1 reads WNHNN; CDR2 reads SYGVQD (reference sequence). The CDR3 spans 16 residues. The V gene lost 5 bases and the J gene lost 0 bases, with 13 bases spanning the gap.

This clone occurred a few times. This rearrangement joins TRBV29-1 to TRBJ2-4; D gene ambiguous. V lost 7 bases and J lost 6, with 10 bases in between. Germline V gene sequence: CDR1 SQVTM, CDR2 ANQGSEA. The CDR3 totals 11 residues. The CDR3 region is CSAGRSNIQYF. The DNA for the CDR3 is TGCAGCGCGGGTCGGTCAAACATTCAGTACTTC.

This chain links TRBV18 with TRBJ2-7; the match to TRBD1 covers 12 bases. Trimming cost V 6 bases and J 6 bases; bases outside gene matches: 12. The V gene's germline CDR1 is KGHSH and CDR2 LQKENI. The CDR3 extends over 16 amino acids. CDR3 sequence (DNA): TGTGCCAGCTCCCCTATCGGCGGGACAGGGGGCACCGAGCAGTACTTC. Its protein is CASSPIGGTGGTEQYF. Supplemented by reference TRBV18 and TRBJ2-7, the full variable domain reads NAGVMQNPRHLVRRRGQEARLRCSPMKGHSHVYWYRQLPEEGLKFMVYLQKENIIDESGMPKERFSAEFPKEGPSILRIQQVVRGDSAAYFCASSPIGGTGGTEQYFGPGTRLTVT.

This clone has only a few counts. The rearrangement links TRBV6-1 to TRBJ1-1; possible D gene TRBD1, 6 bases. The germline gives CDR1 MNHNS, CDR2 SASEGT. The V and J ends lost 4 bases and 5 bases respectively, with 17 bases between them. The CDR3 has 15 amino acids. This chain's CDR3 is CASSGQGKLSTEAFF. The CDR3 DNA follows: TGTGCCAGCAGTGGTCAGGGGAAATTGAGTACTGAAGCTTTCTTT.

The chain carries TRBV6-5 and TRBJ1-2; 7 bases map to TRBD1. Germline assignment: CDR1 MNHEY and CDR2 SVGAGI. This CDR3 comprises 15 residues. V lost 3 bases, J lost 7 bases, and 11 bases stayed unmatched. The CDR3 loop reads CASSYFQGVGGGYTF. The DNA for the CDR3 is TGTGCCAGCAGTTATTTTCAGGGGGTAGGAGGTGGCTACACCTTC.